Presented here are 22 T cell receptor beta chains from one specimen sequenced in a study of early T cells in non-severe SARS-CoV-2 infection. TCRdb re-called the 5' RACE reads through MiXCR, storing one row per CDR3 protein. The data show more than 20,000 distinct CDR3 sequences, 4% seen once. The sequencing input was whole blood. The receptors here all came from an adult who was a healthcare worker with PCR-confirmed SARS-CoV-2 infection or an uninfected control (not recorded which).

This clonotype was detected ten times or more. The rearrangement joins TRBV7-9 to TRBJ2-3; D perhaps matches TRBD1 (6 bases). Trimming took off 5 bases at V and 0 bases at J, with 18 bases between the two ends. The CDR3 totals 17 residues. CDR1 is SEHNR, CDR2 FQNEAQ, per germline (reference sequence). CDR3 sequence (DNA): TGTGCCAGCAGCCCCCGGTGGGGGCGGGTAAGCACAGATACGCAGTATTTT. This codes for CASSPRWGRVSTDTQYF.

This clonotype was seen at least ten times. The chain combines TRBV12-3 or TRBV12-4 with TRBJ1-2; TRBD1 aligns across 11 bases. With V trimmed by 6 bases and J by 4 bases, 10 bases remained unmatched. The CDR3 has 16 residues. This chain's CDR3 is CASSGTGGAAFYGYTF. In DNA, the CDR3 is TGTGCCAGCAGCGGGACAGGGGGAGCGGCGTTCTATGGCTACACCTTC.

The chain combines TRBV9 with TRBJ2-5; D may be TRBD2 (5 bases). This CDR3 region has 16 residues. Trimming stripped 0 bases from V and 1 base from J, with 13 bases between. The germline V gene encodes CDR1 SGDLS and CDR2 YYNGEE. The CDR3 nucleotides are TGTGCCAGCAGCGTAGACAACGGGAAACCCCAAGAGACCCAGTACTTC. Protein product: CASSVDNGKPQETQYF.

This clonotype was detected many times. The rearrangement uses TRBV9 and TRBJ2-3; 12 bases map to TRBD2. Trimming removed 3 bases from V and 4 bases from J; junction bases left unmatched: 3. The CDR3 is 15 residues long. CDR1 and CDR2 (germline): SGDLS, YYNGEE. The CDR3 protein is CASSGLAGGPDTQYF. DNA for the CDR3: TGTGCCAGCAGCGGGCTAGCGGGGGGGCCAGATACGCAGTATTTT.

In its sample, this clonotype was seen many times. The chain carries TRBV5-1 and TRBJ2-5; 9 nucleotides agree with TRBD2. The V gene end was trimmed by 6 bases and the J gene end by 5 bases; junction bases not matched to a gene: 8. This CDR3 comprises 14 residues. CDR1 SGHRS and CDR2 YFSETQ come from the germline V gene. The CDR3 sequence: CASTDLAGSETQYF. DNA of the CDR3: TGCGCCAGCACAGACCTAGCGGGGTCCGAGACCCAGTACTTC.

This clonotype has a count of ten or more. V usage is TRBV5-1 and J usage is TRBJ1-2; D not resolved. Germline V CDR1 and CDR2: SGHRS, YFSETQ. This CDR3 comprises 16 residues. V lost 5 bases and J 3 bases, leaving 20 bases between the germline ends. CDR3 residues: CASRSGEGARDYGYTF. CDR3 bases: TGCGCCAGCAGGTCAGGCGAGGGTGCCCGGGACTATGGCTACACCTTC.

Ten or more counts support this clonotype. V is TRBV20-1 and J is TRBJ1-4, with D possibly TRBD1 on 5 matching bases. Trimming left V 6 bases short and J 2 bases short, with 10 bases between. This CDR3 is 13 amino acids long. Germline loops: CDR1 DFQATT, CDR2 SNEGSKA (reference sequence). The CDR3 DNA is TGCAGTGCCCCCGGGACGACTAATGAAAAACTGTTTTTT. As protein: CSAPGTTNEKLFF.

Many counts were recorded for this clonotype. This chain joins TRBV4-2 and TRBJ1-5, with D uncertain. This CDR3 has 15 residues. V was pared by 0 bases and J by 0 bases, with 6 bases between. Germline loops: CDR1 LGHNA, CDR2 YNFKEQ. CDR3 sequence: CASSQDRNSNQPQHF. DNA of the CDR3: TGTGCCAGCAGCCAAGATAGGAATAGCAATCAGCCCCAGCATTTT.

This clonotype was detected many times. The chain combines TRBV19 with TRBJ1-5; 9 bases align to TRBD1. The CDR3 contains 15 residues. After removal of 5 bases from V and 5 bases from J, the junction contained 7 bases not matched to a gene. Germline CDR1 and CDR2: LNHDA and SQIVND (reference sequence). CDR3 residues: CASSEGTGPHQPQHF. The CDR3 DNA follows: TGTGCCAGTAGTGAGGGGACAGGGCCCCATCAGCCCCAGCATTTT.

A few counts support this clonotype. The chain has TRBV28 and TRBJ1-2; TRBD1 agrees at 8 bases. Germline CDR1 and CDR2: MDHEN and SYDVKM. This CDR3 has 13 residues. With V trimmed by 4 bases and J by 8 bases, 6 bases remained unmatched. Here the CDR3 reads CASSSRGPEGYTF. The CDR3, as DNA: TGTGCCAGCAGTTCCAGGGGGCCTGAAGGCTACACCTTC.

This clonotype has ten or more counts. The chain has TRBV7-9 and TRBJ2-7; D is uncertain. Germline V lookup: CDR1 SEHNR, CDR2 FQNEAQ (reference sequence). Between the trimmed V and J ends, which lost 1 base and 6 bases, there was a span of 7 bases. The CDR3 is made up of 12 amino acids. The DNA for the CDR3 is TGTGCCAGCAGCTTAGGCCGAGGCGAGCAGTACTTC. It is translated as CASSLGRGEQYF.

This clonotype turned up a few times. The V call is TRBV7-8, the J call TRBJ1-3, with D possibly being TRBD1 (6 bases). Looked up from germline, CDR1 is SGHVS and CDR2 is FQNEAQ. V was cut by 5 bases and J by 7 bases, with 18 bases left in between. The CDR3 length is 15 residues. The CDR3, as DNA: TGTGCCAGCAGCGAGACGGGACAAAGGTTTAACACCATATATTTT. Its protein is CASSETGQRFNTIYF.

This clonotype has a handful of counts. V usage is TRBV9 and J usage is TRBJ2-1; tentatively, D is TRBD1 (5 bases). Germline values: CDR1 SGDLS, CDR2 YYNGEE. The CDR3 totals 16 residues. V lost 3 bases and J 4 bases, leaving 17 bases between the germline ends. The CDR3 sequence is CASSEYWGTQYNEQFF. CDR3 DNA: TGTGCCAGCAGCGAGTACTGGGGCACCCAGTACAATGAGCAGTTCTTC.

This clonotype was seen at least ten times. The rearrangement joins TRBV20-1 to TRBJ2-3; D is ambiguous. V lost 6 bases to trimming and J lost 1 base, with 11 bases between them. The germline CDR1 and CDR2 sequences are DFQATT and SNEGSKA (reference sequence). There are 13 residues in the CDR3. CDR3 sequence: CSAPLQGTDTQYF. As DNA, the CDR3 is TGCAGTGCCCCTCTCCAGGGCACAGATACGCAGTATTTT.

This clonotype was recorded at least ten times. The rearrangement joins TRBV27 to TRBJ2-1, with a weak D call TRBD1 (7 bases). The CDR3 contains 16 residues. Trimming removed 1 base at V and 8 bases at J, with 18 bases between. Germline V gene sequence: CDR1 MNHEY, CDR2 SMNVEV (reference sequence). For the CDR3, the DNA is TGTGCCAGCAGTTTATGGGCAGGAGGGGGCTGGGATGAGCAGTTCTTC. Residues: CASSLWAGGGWDEQFF.

This clonotype has a count of ten or more. The chain recombines TRBV7-2 with TRBJ2-7, with a weak D call TRBD1 (6 bases). In germline, CDR1 is SGHTA, CDR2 FQGNSA. V was pared by 5 bases and J by 4 bases, with 24 bases between. The CDR3 covers 17 residues. CDR3: CASSRSGRGFSTYEQYF. CDR3 nucleotides: TGTGCCAGCAGCCGGTCAGGCAGGGGCTTTTCAACTTACGAGCAGTACTTC.

As regards this clonotype: A read error may produce the germline difference seen at one junction end. This chain uses TRBV27 with TRBJ1-2, with 8 bases aligning to TRBD1. The CDR3 is 14 amino acids. CDR1 and CDR2 (germline): MNHEY, SMNVEV (reference sequence). For the CDR3, the DNA is TGTGCCAGCAGGGACGGACAGGGCATCTATGGCTGCACCTTC. As protein: CASRDGQGIYGCTF.

This clonotype was seen many times. The V gene is TRBV29-1, the J gene TRBJ2-1; D is unresolved. The CDR3 is made up of 12 amino acids. V gave up 6 bases and J gave up 2 bases, with 8 bases separating them. Germline assignment: CDR1 SQVTM and CDR2 ANQGSEA. CDR3 protein: CSVWVPYNEQFF. The CDR3 bases are TGCAGCGTCTGGGTTCCCTACAATGAGCAGTTCTTC.

In this sample, this clonotype turned up many times. This sequence joins TRBV7-9 and TRBJ2-1; TRBD2 aligns across 8 bases. Unmatched junction bases numbered 14, after V lost 7 bases and J lost 9 bases. The CDR3 is 15 residues long. CDR1 is SEHNR and CDR2 is FQNEAQ in the germline V gene (reference sequence). The chain's CDR3 is CASIASGGLPIEQFF. The CDR3 DNA sequence: TGTGCCAGCATCGCGAGCGGGGGCCTTCCCATTGAGCAGTTCTTC.

This clonotype was recorded many times. The rearrangement links TRBV27 to TRBJ2-7; no clear D. V lost 7 bases and J lost 7, with 17 bases in between. The germline V gene has CDR1 MNHEY and CDR2 SMNVEV (reference sequence). The CDR3 is made up of 13 amino acids. CDR3 loop: CASTTALSKEQYF. The CDR3 region has the DNA TGTGCCAGCACCACAGCGCTAAGTAAAGAGCAGTACTTC.

This clonotype is classed as medium-sized. The chain couples TRBV6-1 to TRBJ2-7, with D uncertain. CDR1 is MNHNS and CDR2 is SASEGT in the germline V gene. The CDR3 has 13 amino acids. The germline V and J ends were trimmed by 4 bases and 4 bases, with 11 bases remaining between them. CDR3 amino acids: CASSGHTTYEQYF. DNA of the CDR3: TGTGCCAGCAGTGGGCATACTACGTACGAGCAGTACTTC.

The chain employs TRBV12-3 or TRBV12-4 and TRBJ1-2, with TRBD1 identical over 7 bases. With 6 bases clipped from V and 4 bases from J, the junction kept 8 bases outside the gene matches. This CDR3 comprises 14 residues. The CDR3 region has the DNA TGTGCCAGCAGGGAGACAGGGTCGGGCTATGGCTACACCTTC. It codes for CASRETGSGYGYTF.